This T cell receptor beta chain was captured by sequencing in a study of T-cell memory formation after mild COVID-19. Overall study: The study found TCR clusters largely donor specific. Study results and limitations: The CD4+ clones that contracted clustered mainly within CM and EM, and the CD8+ clones concentrated in EMRA. Certain responding clones were present in pre-infection memory, suggesting participation of cross-reactive memory.

Constant-segment primers and 5'RACE yielded cDNA libraries for TCR alpha and TCR beta, each carrying sample barcodes and UMIs. Via MiXCR, TCRdb re-called the 5' RACE reads, giving one row per CDR3 protein. The table includes some 100,000 distinct CDR3 sequences, roughly 11% detected once. Germline CDR1 and CDR2: MNHEY and SMNVEV (reference sequence). The CDR3 runs to 16 residues. Deletions cut 2 bases from V and 2 bases from J, with 10 bases between. Concerning this clonotype: What it recognizes is unknown.

V and J are TRBV27 and TRBJ2-6; TRBD1 might be the D (6 bases). This TCR derives from a man younger than 35 who had mild COVID-19 (a few samples of this study predate the infection). Cell type and time point are not known. Sequenced input: PBMCs or a T cell subset sorted from them (not recorded which). The CDR3 DNA is TGTGCCAGCAGTTTACAGGGGATCGCTGGGGCCAACGTCCTGACTTTC. It is translated as CASSLQGIAGANVLTF.